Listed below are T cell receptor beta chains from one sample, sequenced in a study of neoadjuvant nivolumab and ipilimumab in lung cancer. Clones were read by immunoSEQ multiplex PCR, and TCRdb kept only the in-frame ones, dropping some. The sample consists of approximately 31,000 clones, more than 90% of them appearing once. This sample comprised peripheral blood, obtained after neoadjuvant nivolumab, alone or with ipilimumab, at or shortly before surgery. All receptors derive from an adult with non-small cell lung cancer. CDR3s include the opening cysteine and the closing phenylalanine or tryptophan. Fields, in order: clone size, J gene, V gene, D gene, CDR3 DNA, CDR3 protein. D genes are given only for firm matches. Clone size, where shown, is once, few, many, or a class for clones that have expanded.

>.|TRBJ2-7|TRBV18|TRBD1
TGTGCCAGCTCAGGTACCGGGACAGGGGTATACGAGCAGTACTTC
CASSGTGTGVYEQYF
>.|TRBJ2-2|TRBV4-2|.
TGTGCCAGCAGCCGCCCTGGGGGAGAGGACACCGGGGAGCTGTTTTTT
CASSRPGGEDTGELFF
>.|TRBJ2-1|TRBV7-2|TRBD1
TGTGCCAGCAGCCAGGACAGGTCCAATGAGCAGTTCTTC
CASSQDRSNEQFF
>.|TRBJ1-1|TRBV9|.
TGTGCCAGCAGCCCTCAAGGCCTGAACACTGAAGCTTTCTTT
CASSPQGLNTEAFF
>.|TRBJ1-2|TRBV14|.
TGTGCCAGCAGCCAAGTACGGGGTAACTATGGCTACACCTTC
CASSQVRGNYGYTF
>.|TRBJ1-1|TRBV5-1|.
TGCGCCAGCAGCTTGGCCGAGGTTCCCGAAGCTTTCTTT
CASSLAEVPEAFF
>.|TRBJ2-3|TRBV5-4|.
TGTGCCAGCAGCTCCAGAGTTAGCACAGATACGCAGTATTTT
CASSSRVSTDTQYF
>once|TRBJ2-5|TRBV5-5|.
TGTGCCAGCAGCACACGGGACCAAGAGACCCAGTACTTC
CASSTRDQETQYF
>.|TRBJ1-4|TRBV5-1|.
TGCGCCAGCAGCTTTCAGGGGTCCGGAGAAAAACTGTTTTTT
CASSFQGSGEKLFF
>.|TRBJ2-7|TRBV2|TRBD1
TGTGCCAGCACCCATCCGGGACAGCGCCTCTACGAGCAGTACTTC
CASTHPGQRLYEQYF
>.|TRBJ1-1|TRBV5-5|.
TGTGCCAGCAGCTTGGCCGAAATGGTGGTCTTGAACACTGAAGCTTTCTTT
CASSLAEMVVLNTEAFF
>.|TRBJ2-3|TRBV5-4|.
TGTGCCAGCAGCTCTGGATACACAGATACGCAGTATTTT
CASSSGYTDTQYF
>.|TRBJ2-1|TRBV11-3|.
TGTGCCAGCAGCAAAAGCTCTTACAATGAGCAGTTCTTC
CASSKSSYNEQFF
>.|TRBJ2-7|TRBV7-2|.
TGTGCCAGCACCCTTGGAGGCGGGCTCTACGAGCAGTACTTC
CASTLGGGLYEQYF
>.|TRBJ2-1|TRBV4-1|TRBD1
TGCGCCAGCAGCCAGACAGGGGAGAATGAGCAGTTCTTC
CASSQTGENEQFF
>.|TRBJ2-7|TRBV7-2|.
TGTGCCAGCAGCCCGGACGATTACGAGCAGTACTTC
CASSPDDYEQYF
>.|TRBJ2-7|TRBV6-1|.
TGTGCCAGCAGTGAACAGTCAGGGCCTTACGAGCAGTACTTC
CASSEQSGPYEQYF
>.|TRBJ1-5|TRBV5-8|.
TGTGCCAGCAGCGCTGTGGCGGGGGTATATCAGCCCCAGCATTTT
CASSAVAGVYQPQHF
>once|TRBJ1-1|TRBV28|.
TGTGCCAGCAGGGCCCAACAGGGAGTCAGTGAAGCTTTCTTT
CASRAQQGVSEAFF
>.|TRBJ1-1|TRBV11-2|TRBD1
TGTGCCAGCAGCTTCGGACAGGGATTGTACGCTTTCTTT
CASSFGQGLYAFF
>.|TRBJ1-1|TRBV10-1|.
TGCGCCAGCAGTGACGGACTCCTCTTTGGGGTGAACACTGAAGCTTTCTTT
CASSDGLLFGVNTEAFF
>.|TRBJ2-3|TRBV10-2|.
TGCGCCAGCAGTGAGATCAAGCGATCTTTCACAGATACGCAGTATTTT
CASSEIKRSFTDTQYF
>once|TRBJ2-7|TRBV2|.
TGTGCCAGCAGTGAGAGGGCGGGGCTTCTGGAGCAGTACTTC
CASSERAGLLEQYF
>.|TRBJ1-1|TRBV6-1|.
TGTGCCAGCACGATCAGTATGAACACTGAAGCTTTCTTT
CASTISMNTEAFF